Each of the 32 T cell receptor beta chains below was sequenced from the same sample in a study of blood T cells in healthy people across ages. Primers used in a second PCR of about 7 to 12 cycles were a sample-barcoded 5' primer and a J-beta primer mix. Using its own MiXCR run on the 5' RACE reads, TCRdb lists one record per CDR3 protein. The sample carries 1.5 million to 2 million distinct CDR3 sequences, about two fifths recorded once. Sequencing used blood. Receptors originate from a human donor in good health.

This clonotype has only a few counts. The chain uses TRBV12-3 or TRBV12-4 and TRBJ1-4; D is unclear. The CDR3 has 12 amino acids. Between the trimmed V and J ends, which lost 6 bases and 7 bases, there was a span of 9 bases. The CDR3 loop reads CASSRYPEKLFF. The CDR3 region has the DNA TGTGCCAGCAGCCGTTACCCTGAAAAACTGTTTTTT.

The chain has TRBV7-2 and TRBJ2-7; D may match TRBD1 or TRBD2 (6 bases each). There are 15 residues in the CDR3. From germline, CDR1 is SGHTA and CDR2 FQGNSA. Trimming took off 5 bases at V and 6 bases at J, with 20 bases between the two ends. The CDR3 DNA follows: TGTGCCAGCAGCCCCAGGGTTAGAGGGGGGAGCGAGCAGTACTTC. Residues: CASSPRVRGGSEQYF. Using reference TRBV7-2 and TRBJ2-7 for the parts outside the CDR3, the full variable domain is GAGVSQSPSNKVTEKGKDVELRCDPISGHTALYWYRQSLGQGLEFLIYFQGNSAPDKSGLPSDRFSAERTGGSVSTLTIQRTQQEDSAVYLCASSPRVRGGSEQYFGPGTRLTVT.

The chain recombines TRBV6-1 with TRBJ2-7; maybe TRBD1 (6 bases). From germline, CDR1 is MNHNS and CDR2 SASEGT. V was shortened by 6 bases and J by 3 bases, with 15 bases between the two germline ends. This CDR3 has 14 residues. In nucleotides, the CDR3 is TGTGCCAGCAGGGTTATAGGACAGAACTACGAGCAGTACTTC. It yields the protein CASRVIGQNYEQYF.

There are a few counts of this clonotype. This chain connects TRBV7-2 to TRBJ2-1; D is tentatively TRBD1 or TRBD2 (6 bases each). This CDR3 contains 13 residues. Trimming left V 4 bases short and J 8 bases short, with 12 bases between. The germline V gene encodes CDR1 SGHTA and CDR2 FQGNSA. The CDR3 sequence is CASSSGAYDEQFF. The CDR3 region has the DNA TGTGCCAGCAGCTCGGGGGCTTATGATGAGCAGTTCTTC.

J is TRBJ2-5 and V is TRBV20-1; D is uncertain. V was clipped by 2 bases and J by 4 bases, with 5 bases between them. Germline CDR1 and CDR2: DFQATT and SNEGSKA (reference sequence). The CDR3 extends over 11 amino acids. The CDR3 sequence: CSARLVETQYF. CDR3 coding DNA: TGCAGTGCTAGACTAGTAGAGACCCAGTACTTC.

This clonotype was detected a few times. V is TRBV11-2 and J is TRBJ2-4; 8 positions match TRBD2. The DNA matches TRBJ2-7 better at its end, which makes the J call doubtful. Germline V gene data show CDR1 as SGHAT and CDR2 as FQNNGV. This CDR3 has 18 residues. The CDR3 loop reads CASSLVGGGPRRPYEQYF. The CDR3 nucleotides read TGTGCCAGCAGCTTAGTTGGCGGGGGGCCCCGTCGGCCCTACGAGCAGTACTTC.

J is TRBJ2-1 and V is TRBV4-1; no clear D. The CDR3 spans 16 residues. Per the germline V gene, CDR1 is MGHRA and CDR2 is YSYEKL. The V gene lost 0 bases and the J gene lost 0 bases, with 9 bases spanning the gap. In nucleotides, the CDR3 is TGCGCCAGCAGCCAAGATTACTACAGCTCCTACAATGAGCAGTTCTTC. As protein: CASSQDYYSSYNEQFF.

V gene TRBV7-3 combines with J gene TRBJ1-1; D is undetermined. Germline-derived CDR1 and CDR2 are SGHTA and FQGTGA. Trimming removed 5 bases from V and 9 bases from J, with 22 bases in between. This CDR3 region has 15 residues. The CDR3 is CASSQPGGRNEKAFF. CDR3 sequence (DNA): TGTGCCAGCAGCCAACCCGGAGGTAGGAACGAAAAAGCTTTCTTT.

The rearrangement links TRBV24-1 to TRBJ2-2; the D is unclear. The CDR3 has 15 amino acids. Trimming took 5 bases from V and 4 from J, leaving 13 bases between them. CDR1 and CDR2 from the germline V gene are KGHDR and SFDVKD. CDR3 sequence (DNA): TGTGCCACCAGTGTAGGTCCGGGTTTCACCGGGGAGCTGTTTTTT. Amino acids: CATSVGPGFTGELFF.

The chain joins TRBV12-1 to TRBJ1-6. TRBV12-1 is given as a pseudogene. CDR3 length: 15 residues. CDR3 nucleotides: TGTGCCAGCAGCCACAACGGGCCGTATAATTCACCCCTCCACTTT. This sequence encodes CASSHNGPYNSPLHF.

The sample holds a few counts of this clonotype. The chain is built from TRBV20-1 and TRBJ1-5; D unclear. Germline V gene data show CDR1 as DFQATT and CDR2 as SNEGSKA (reference sequence). The CDR3 is 12 residues long. Deletions cut 6 bases from V and 2 bases from J, with 8 bases between. CDR3 amino acids: CSAVPGNQPQHF. In nucleotides, the CDR3 is TGCAGTGCGGTCCCGGGCAATCAGCCCCAGCATTTT.

The gene calls are TRBV20-1 and TRBJ2-7, with D possibly TRBD2 on 7 matching bases. This CDR3 region has 11 residues. Germline V CDR1 and CDR2: DFQATT, SNEGSKA (reference sequence). The CDR3 sequence: CSASGEGEQYF. The CDR3 DNA is TGCAGCGCTTCAGGGGAGGGTGAGCAGTACTTC.

This CDR3 reads CASSESVLDANTGELFF. For the CDR3, the DNA is TGTGCCAGCAGTGAATCGGTCCTAGATGCGAACACCGGGGAGCTGTTTTTT. The chain employs TRBV25-1 and TRBJ2-2; no clear D. CDR1 and CDR2 from the germline V gene are MGHDK and SYGVNS. Trimming pared 1 base from V and 0 bases from J, leaving 12 bases between. CDR3 size: 17 residues. Full variable domain (rest looked up from reference TRBV25-1 and TRBJ2-2): EADIYQTPRYLVIGTGKKITLECSQTMGHDKMYWYQQDPGMELHLIHYSYGVNSTEKGDLSSESTVSRIRTEHFPLTLESARPSHTSQYLCASSESVLDANTGELFFGEGSRLTVL.

With respect to this clonotype: One junction end disagrees with the germline gene, perhaps due to a read error. The genes are TRBV7-3 and TRBJ2-5; maybe TRBD1 (6 bases). The CDR3 runs 17 residues. CDR1 and CDR2 from the germline V gene are SGHTA and FQGTGA. As DNA, the CDR3 is TGTGCCAGCAGCCTAACAGGGCTTAGAGGGGGACAAGAGACCCAGTACTTC. Protein product: CASSLTGLRGGQETQYF.

To note about this clonotype: The CDR3 does not end in the conserved phenylalanine or tryptophan, so this is likely a read error. The chain combines TRBV20-1 with TRBJ1-1; 7 bases line up with TRBD1. The germline gives CDR1 DFQATT, CDR2 SNEGSKA (reference sequence). The CDR3 loop spans 16 amino acids. The V gene end was trimmed by 7 bases and the J gene end by 0 bases; junction bases not matched to a gene: 14. The CDR3 sequence: CSVTPVQGVMNTEAFV. DNA of the CDR3: TGCAGTGTTACACCAGTCCAGGGGGTAATGAACACTGAAGCTTTCGTT.

The chain employs TRBV5-1 and TRBJ2-7; 9 positions agree with TRBD2. This CDR3 region has 16 residues. The V gene end was trimmed by 4 bases and the J gene end by 7 bases; junction bases not matched to a gene: 15. Per the germline V gene, CDR1 is SGHRS and CDR2 is YFSETQ. CDR3 amino acids: CASSLLAIAGEREQYF. The CDR3 DNA is TGCGCCAGCAGCCTCCTCGCGATAGCGGGGGAACGTGAGCAGTACTTC.

This chain's CDR3 is CASSPQRGPKNIQYF. In DNA form, the CDR3 reads TGTGCCAGCAGTCCCCAGCGGGGACCAAAAAACATTCAGTACTTC. This chain uses TRBV6-6 with TRBJ2-4; 7 positions match TRBD2. The V and J ends lost 5 bases and 4 bases, in that order; junction bases with no gene match: 8. CDR1 is MNHNY, CDR2 SVGAGI, per germline (reference sequence). CDR3 size: 15 residues.

The V call is TRBV7-2, the J call TRBJ1-2; TRBD1 matches 8 bases. The length of the CDR3 is 15 residues. CDR1 SGHTA and CDR2 FQGNSA come from the germline V gene. The trim removed 6 bases at V and 6 bases at J, leaving 12 bases unmatched. CDR3 loop: CASSSGGQGAHGYTF. DNA for the CDR3: TGTGCCAGCAGTTCAGGGGGGCAGGGGGCGCATGGCTACACCTTC.

This clonotype has only one observation. The rearrangement uses TRBV20-1 and TRBJ2-7; the D call may be TRBD1 or TRBD2 (6 bases each). CDR3 length: 14 amino acids. The germline gives CDR1 DFQATT, CDR2 SNEGSKA (reference sequence). Trimming took off 1 base at V and 3 bases at J, with 13 bases between the two ends. The CDR3 bases are TGCAGTGCTAGAGGGGAGGACAGCAGCTACGAGCAGTACTTC. This encodes CSARGEDSSYEQYF.

The V call is TRBV29-1, the J call TRBJ2-3; 11 positions match TRBD2. Germline V lookup: CDR1 SQVTM, CDR2 ANQGSEA. This CDR3 is 16 amino acids long. V lost 6 bases and J lost 1; bases outside the gene matches: 9. The CDR3 DNA reads as TGCAGCGTCCATCCTTCGACTAGCGGGGGCACAGATACGCAGTATTTT. Translation gives CSVHPSTSGGTDTQYF.

V is TRBV7-8 and J is TRBJ2-3; 8 bases map to TRBD2. Germline assignment: CDR1 SGHVS and CDR2 FQNEAQ. This CDR3 contains 19 residues. J gave up 2 bases and V 9 bases, and 22 bases lay outside the gene matches. This CDR3 reads CASSRLPRRGGSSTDTQYF. Written as DNA, the CDR3 is TGTGCCAGTAGCCGGCTCCCGCGACGGGGGGGCAGTTCCACAGATACGCAGTATTTT.

The V and J genes are TRBV13 and TRBJ2-4; the D gene is possibly TRBD1 (6 bases). The germline V gene has CDR1 PRHDT and CDR2 FYEKMQ (reference sequence). The CDR3 totals 15 residues. Trimming left V 1 base short and J 8 bases short, with 15 bases between. In DNA form, the CDR3 reads TGTGCCAGCAGCTTAGCTCGCAGGGGCCAAGACATTCAGTACTTC. Its translation is CASSLARRGQDIQYF. Combining the CDR3 with reference TRBV13 and TRBJ2-4 gives the whole variable domain AAGVIQSPRHLIKEKRETATLKCYPIPRHDTVYWYQQGPGQDPQFLISFYEKMQSDKGSIPDRFSAQQFSDYHSELNMSSLELGDSALYFCASSLARRGQDIQYFGAGTRLSVL.

The rearrangement links TRBV12-3 or TRBV12-4 to TRBJ1-2; D gene uncertain. This CDR3 comprises 16 residues. The ends were cut back, 3 bases at V and 5 bases at J, with 19 bases in the middle. CDR3 nucleotide sequence: TGTGCCAGCAGTTTTGGGTCCCGGAGACAACCTTATGGCTACACCTTC. Its translation: CASSFGSRRQPYGYTF.

The CDR3: CASSRFHTGGETQFF. The CDR3 DNA follows: TGTGCCAGCAGCCGATTCCATACCGGCGGGGAGACCCAGTTCTTC. The chain couples TRBV5-6 to TRBJ2-1, with a tentative D call TRBD2 (6 bases). Per the germline V gene, CDR1 is SGHDT and CDR2 is YYEEEE. The V end was cut by 4 bases, the J end by 13 bases, with 24 bases between. The CDR3 is made up of 15 amino acids.

On this clonotype: This could be a read error, since a much larger clone is one nucleotide away. V usage is TRBV4-3 and J usage is TRBJ1-2, with unresolved D. V lost 4 bases to trimming and J lost 4 bases, with 16 bases between them. The CDR3 totals 15 residues. The germline V gene encodes CDR1 LGHNA and CDR2 YSLEER. CDR3 coding DNA: TGCGCCAGCAGCCGCATTGTCGAGGGTGCCTATGGCTACACCTTC. Translated: CASSRIVEGAYGYTF.

This clonotype was observed a handful of times. The chain recombines TRBV7-6 with TRBJ2-7; D gene uncertain. CDR3 length: 16 residues. CDR1 and CDR2 from the germline V gene are SGHVS and FNYEAQ. The V and J ends lost 6 bases and 0 bases respectively, with 18 bases between them. The CDR3 sequence: CASSPALVDRSYEQYF. CDR3 DNA sequence: TGTGCCAGCAGTCCCGCTTTGGTAGACCGCTCCTACGAGCAGTACTTC.

A single count supports this clonotype. The chain is built from TRBV4-1 and TRBJ1-5, with unresolved D. CDR1 is MGHRA and CDR2 is YSYEKL in the germline V gene. Trimming took 4 bases from V and 3 from J, leaving 16 bases between them. CDR3 length: 16 residues. CDR3 loop: CASSREWKQDNQPQHF. The CDR3 DNA is TGCGCCAGCAGCCGCGAATGGAAGCAGGACAATCAGCCCCAGCATTTT.

This CDR3 is CASSPGAQSYEQYF. Written as DNA, the CDR3 is TGTGCCAGCTCACCAGGGGCTCAGTCCTACGAGCAGTACTTC. The rearrangement joins TRBV18 to TRBJ2-7; tentatively, D is TRBD1 (5 bases). The ends were cut back, 2 bases at V and 1 base at J, with 9 bases in the middle. Germline CDR1 reads KGHSH; CDR2 reads LQKENI. The CDR3 is 14 amino acids.

This chain uses TRBV5-5 with TRBJ1-1; tentatively, D is TRBD1 (5 bases). Trimming shortened V by 2 bases and J by 9 bases, and 8 bases separated the two germline ends. Germline lookup yields CDR1 SGHKS and CDR2 YYEKEE (reference sequence). There are 11 residues in the CDR3. CDR3 bases: TGTGCCAGCAGCTTTGGGGGACAAGCTTTCTTT. Protein product: CASSFGGQAFF.

The DNA for the CDR3 is TGTGCCACCAGCGCTTACAGGGGTCCCCCTTACTATGGCTACACCTTC. It specifies CATSAYRGPPYYGYTF. The rearrangement uses TRBV15 and TRBJ1-2; 7 nucleotides line up with TRBD1. The V gene end was trimmed by 5 bases and the J gene end by 3 bases; junction bases not matched to a gene: 12. Germline CDR1 is LNHNV and CDR2 is YYDKDF (reference sequence). This CDR3 region has 16 residues.

This clonotype has only a few counts. The CDR3 DNA sequence: TGTGCCAGCACCAACCGGGAGAGATACGAGCAGTACTTC. The encoded protein is CASTNRERYEQYF. The chain joins TRBV7-9 to TRBJ2-7, with D possibly being TRBD2 (6 bases). Looked up from germline, CDR1 is SEHNR and CDR2 is FQNEAQ (reference sequence). The CDR3 totals 13 residues. Trimming took 7 bases from V and 4 from J, leaving 14 bases between them.

The gene calls are TRBV19 and TRBJ2-4; D remains ambiguous. Germline V gene sequence: CDR1 LNHDA, CDR2 SQIVND (reference sequence). The CDR3 runs 16 residues. The germline V and J ends were trimmed by 6 bases and 0 bases, with 15 bases remaining between them. CDR3 amino acids: CASSEPGLLAKNIQYF. For the CDR3, the DNA is TGTGCCAGTAGCGAACCGGGCCTATTAGCCAAAAACATTCAGTACTTC.